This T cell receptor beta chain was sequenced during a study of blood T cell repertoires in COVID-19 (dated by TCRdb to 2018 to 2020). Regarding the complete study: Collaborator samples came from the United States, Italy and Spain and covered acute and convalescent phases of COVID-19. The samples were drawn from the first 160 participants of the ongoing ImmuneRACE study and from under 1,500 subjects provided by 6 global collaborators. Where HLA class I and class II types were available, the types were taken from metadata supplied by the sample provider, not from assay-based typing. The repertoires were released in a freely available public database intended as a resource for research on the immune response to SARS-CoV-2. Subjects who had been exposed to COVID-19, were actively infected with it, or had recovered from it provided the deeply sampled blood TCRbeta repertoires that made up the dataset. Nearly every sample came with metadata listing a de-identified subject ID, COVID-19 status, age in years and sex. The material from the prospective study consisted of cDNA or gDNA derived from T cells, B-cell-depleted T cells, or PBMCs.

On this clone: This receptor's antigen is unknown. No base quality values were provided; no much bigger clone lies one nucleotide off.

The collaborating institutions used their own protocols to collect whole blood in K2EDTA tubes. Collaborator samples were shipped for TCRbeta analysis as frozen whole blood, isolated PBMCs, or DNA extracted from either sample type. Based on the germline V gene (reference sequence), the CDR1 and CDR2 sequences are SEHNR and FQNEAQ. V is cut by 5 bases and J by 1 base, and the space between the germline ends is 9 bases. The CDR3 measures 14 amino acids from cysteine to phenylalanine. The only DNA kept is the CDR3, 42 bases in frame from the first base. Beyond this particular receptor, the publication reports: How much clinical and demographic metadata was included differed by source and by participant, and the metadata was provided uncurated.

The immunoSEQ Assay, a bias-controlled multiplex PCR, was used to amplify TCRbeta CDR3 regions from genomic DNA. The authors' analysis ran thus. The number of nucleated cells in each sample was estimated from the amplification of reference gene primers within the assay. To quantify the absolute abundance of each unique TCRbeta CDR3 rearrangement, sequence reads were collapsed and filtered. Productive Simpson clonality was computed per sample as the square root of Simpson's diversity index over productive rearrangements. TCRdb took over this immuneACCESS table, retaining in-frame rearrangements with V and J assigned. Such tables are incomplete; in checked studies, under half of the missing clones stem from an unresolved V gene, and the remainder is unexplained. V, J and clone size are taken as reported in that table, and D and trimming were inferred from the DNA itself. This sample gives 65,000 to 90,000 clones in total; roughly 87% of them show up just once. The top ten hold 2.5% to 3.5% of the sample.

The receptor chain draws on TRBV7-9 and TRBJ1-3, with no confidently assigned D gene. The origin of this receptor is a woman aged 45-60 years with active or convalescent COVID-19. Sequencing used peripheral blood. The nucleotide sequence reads TGTGCCAGCAGCCCGGGAGTATCTGGAAACACCATATATTTT. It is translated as CASSPGVSGNTIYF.